The present T cell receptor (beta chain) was sequenced within a study of shared clonotypes between healthy human individuals. All the donors were Caucasian adults who lived in Nashville, Tennessee. J gave up 3 bases and V 3 bases, and 12 bases lay outside the gene matches. Germline lookup yields CDR1 LNHNV and CDR2 YYDKDF (reference sequence). This CDR3 has 17 residues. This table comes from immunoSEQ multiplex PCR, and its TCRdb copy is limited to in-frame clones, with some not included. Seen here are under 2,500,000 clones, under 97% observed once, and the top ten hold about 0.13%. The clonotype originates from a man aged 18 to 35 in good health. The sample consisted of naive CD4+ T cells sorted from blood. Regarding subset: CD45RA+ positively selected. This chain connects TRBV15 to TRBJ2-3; 7 nucleotides agree with TRBD2. The CDR3 region is CATSSLGGSAQTDTQYF. CDR3 coding DNA: TGTGCCACCAGCAGCCTCGGGGGGTCAGCACAAACAGATACGCAGTATTTT.